The 16 T cell receptor beta chains presented below share a single source sample, sequenced in a study of CD8+CD57+ T cells in acquired aplastic anemia. Genomic DNA provided the template from which TCR beta VDJ and CDR3 profiles were obtained. TCRdb redid the calling of the reads with MiXCR, one entry per CDR3 protein. In the table there are under 200,000 distinct CDR3 sequences, about 64% of which are singletons. Input material: sorted CD4+, CD8+, or CD8+CD57+ T cells (not recorded which) from PBMCs. Receptors were obtained from a human donor in good health.

About this clonotype itself: This could be a read error, since a much larger clone is one nucleotide away. This sequence joins TRBV24-1 and TRBJ2-1; 8 bases map to TRBD2. The CDR3 contains 14 residues. Germline CDR1 and CDR2: KGHDR and SFDVKD. The CDR3 bases are TGTGCCACCAGCAAAAGCGGGAGTCGCAATGAGCAGCTCTTC. Its protein is CATSKSGSRNEQLF.

The sample holds a few counts of this clonotype. The rearrangement joins TRBV30 to TRBJ1-1; 7 bases agree with TRBD1. Germline V gene data show CDR1 as GTSNPN and CDR2 as SVGIG (reference sequence). V shed 2 bases, J shed 4 bases, and the junction held 4 bases outside the gene matches. The CDR3 is made up of 13 amino acids. The CDR3 reads CAWSPTGSTEAFF. Here the CDR3 DNA reads TGTGCCTGGAGTCCGACAGGGAGCACTGAAGCTTTCTTT.

The J gene is TRBJ1-4, the V gene TRBV20-1, with a possible D match to TRBD1 (6 bases). The CDR3 contains 13 residues. Looked up from germline, CDR1 is DFQATT and CDR2 is SNEGSKA (reference sequence). The V end was cut by 5 bases, the J end by 8 bases, with 15 bases between. The CDR3 region is CSAQPGHFEKLFF. CDR3 nucleotide sequence: TGCAGTGCTCAGCCGGGACATTTCGAAAAACTGTTTTTT.

CDR3 in DNA: TGTGCCAGCAGTTTGCGTAGCGGGAGGGTAGAGGAGACGCAGTATTTT. Translation: CASSLRSGRVEETQYF. The chain carries TRBV7-3 and TRBJ2-3, with 11 positions matching TRBD2. Germline CDR1 and CDR2: SGHTA and FQGTGA. This CDR3 is built from 16 residues. J was trimmed by 9 bases and V by 6 bases; bases with no gene match: 14.

The sample holds one count of this clonotype. Written as DNA, the CDR3 is TGTGCCAGCAGTTCTAGTGGGGGTACTGAAGCTTTCTTT. Its protein is CASSSSGGTEAFF. This chain connects TRBV12-3 or TRBV12-4 to TRBJ1-1, with D possibly matching TRBD1 (5 bases). The CDR3 extends over 13 amino acids. Between the trimmed V and J ends, which lost 4 bases and 5 bases, there was a span of 11 bases.

This chain joins TRBV7-3 and TRBJ1-6; TRBD1 matches at 9 bases. The CDR3 runs 15 residues. Germline CDR1 and CDR2: SGHTA and FQGTGA. Trimming at V came to 5 bases and at J to 10 bases, leaving 9 bases not matched to a gene. The CDR3 is CASSPGGTGNSPLHF. DNA of the CDR3: TGTGCCAGCAGCCCAGGTGGGACAGGGAACTCACCCCTCCACTTT.

The rearrangement uses TRBV24-1 and TRBJ2-3; 9 bases match TRBD1. CDR3 length: 15 residues. The germline V gene encodes CDR1 KGHDR and CDR2 SFDVKD. Trimming took 9 bases from V and 4 from J; bases not matched to a gene: 10. In DNA, the CDR3 is TGTGCCACCGCCGGGACAGGGAATATGGCAGATACGCAGTATTTT. This sequence encodes CATAGTGNMADTQYF.

With regard to this clonotype: One base away lies a much larger clone, so this may be a sequencing read error. The chain is built from TRBV11-1 and TRBJ2-3; D call uncertain. Matching the DNA end better, TRBJ1-5 makes the J call doubtful. The CDR3 runs 18 residues. CDR1 is SGHAT, CDR2 FQDESV, per germline (reference sequence). The CDR3 DNA reads TGTGCCAGCAGCTTAGCGCCTGGGCGGAAGGACCTCACAGATACGCAGCATTTT. Its protein product is CASSLAPGRKDLTDTQHF.

This clonotype was picked up many times. This sequence joins TRBV11-2 and TRBJ2-3; the match to TRBD2 covers 7 bases. The V gene end was trimmed by 3 bases and the J gene end by 2 bases; junction bases not matched to a gene: 8. Germline V CDR1 and CDR2: SGHAT, FQNNGV. This CDR3 comprises 16 residues. The CDR3 coding sequence is TGTGCCAGCAGCTTGTCGGCGGGAGAAGACACAGATACGCAGTATTTT. This translates into CASSLSAGEDTDTQYF.

This clonotype was recorded many times. The genes are TRBV29-1 and TRBJ1-2; D unclear. The CDR3 runs 15 residues. Trimming removed 3 bases at V and 1 base at J, with 15 bases between. Looked up from germline, CDR1 is SQVTM and CDR2 is ANQGSEA. CDR3 residues: CSVDVSTDLNYGYTF. The DNA of the CDR3 is TGCAGCGTTGATGTCTCTACAGATCTTAACTATGGCTACACCTTC.

This chain joins TRBV19 and TRBJ1-4; D is perhaps TRBD1 (6 bases). Trimming removed 8 bases from V and 5 bases from J, with 18 bases in between. CDR3 size: 15 residues. The germline V gene has CDR1 LNHDA and CDR2 SQIVND (reference sequence). CDR3 loop: CASPLRQVLNEKLFF. CDR3 DNA: TGTGCCAGTCCCCTGAGACAGGTGCTGAATGAAAAACTGTTTTTT.

This clonotype has only one observation. This chain connects TRBV5-6 to TRBJ1-2; no definite D call. The V gene's germline CDR1 is SGHDT and CDR2 YYEEEE. The CDR3 spans 13 residues. V dropped 4 bases and J dropped 6 bases, with 13 bases sitting between them. The CDR3 DNA reads as TGTGCCAGCAGCCCCGGGAATTACCATGGCTACACCTTC. Translating it yields CASSPGNYHGYTF.

The chain combines TRBV29-1 with TRBJ2-5; 8 bases align to TRBD2. Germline CDR1 reads SQVTM; CDR2 reads ANQGSEA. CDR3 length: 12 residues. V was clipped by 6 bases and J by 4 bases; unmatched bases: 4. Written as DNA, the CDR3 is TGCAGCGTAGGACGGGAGGGAGAGACCCAGTACTTC. It yields the protein CSVGREGETQYF.

The chain has TRBV7-9 and TRBJ1-1, with a tentative D call TRBD1 (5 bases). CDR1 and CDR2 (germline): SEHNR, FQNEAQ (reference sequence). Trimming removed 1 base from V and 6 bases from J, with 15 bases in between. The CDR3 sequence is 15 residues long. The CDR3 here is CASSLEGRVESEAFF. The DNA for the CDR3 is TGTGCCAGCAGCTTAGAAGGCAGGGTCGAATCTGAAGCTTTCTTT. Based on the CDR3 plus reference TRBV7-9 and TRBJ1-1, the full variable domain is DTGVSQNPRHKITKRGQNVTFRCDPISEHNRLYWYRQTLGQGPEFLTYFQNEAQLEKSRLLSDRFSAERPKGSFSTLEIQRTEQGDSAMYLCASSLEGRVESEAFFGQGTRLTVV.

The sample holds many counts of this clonotype. This sequence joins TRBV7-9 and TRBJ2-5; 10 bases are shared with TRBD1. CDR1 is SEHNR and CDR2 is FQNEAQ in the germline V gene (reference sequence). The V and J ends lost 4 bases and 4 bases, in that order; junction bases with no gene match: 0. CDR3 length: 13 residues. The CDR3 nucleotides read TGTGCCAGCAGCTGGGACAGGGGAGAGACCCAGTACTTC. As protein: CASSWDRGETQYF.

The chain recombines TRBV6-6 with TRBJ2-7; a possible D gene is TRBD2 (5 bases). CDR3 length equals 14 residues. Trimming cost V 7 bases and J 1 base, with 14 bases left between them. CDR1 MNHNY and CDR2 SVGAGI come from the germline V gene (reference sequence). The DNA of the CDR3 is TGTGCCAGCACCGAAGGTGAGGGTTCCTACGAGCAGTACTTC. As protein: CASTEGEGSYEQYF.